The 22 T cell receptor beta chains given below trace back to one sample, sequenced in a study of T-cell memory formation after mild COVID-19. TCRdb re-called the 5' RACE reads through MiXCR, storing one row per CDR3 protein. This table has 350,000 or so distinct CDR3 sequences, around 21% appearing once. Sequencing input: PBMCs or a T cell subset sorted from them (not recorded which). Every receptor here comes from an adult woman who had mild COVID-19 (a few samples of this study predate the infection). Cell type and time point are not known.

The chain links TRBV4-1 to TRBJ1-1; TRBD1 matches at 7 bases. The germline CDR1 and CDR2 sequences are MGHRA and YSYEKL. The CDR3 consists of 15 residues. J was trimmed by 5 bases and V by 1 base; bases with no gene match: 7. CDR3 sequence reads: CASSQGTGIMTEAFF. DNA for the CDR3: TGCGCCAGCAGCCAAGGGACAGGTATTATGACTGAAGCTTTCTTT.

This clonotype has only a few counts. The V and J genes are TRBV15 and TRBJ1-2; D not resolved. The CDR3 runs to 14 residues. Trimming took off 0 bases at V and 4 bases at J, with 9 bases between the two ends. Germline CDR1 is LNHNV and CDR2 is YYDKDF (reference sequence). Written as DNA, the CDR3 is TGTGCCACCAGCAGAGAAGGGTCGGCCTATGGCTACACCTTC. It translates to CATSREGSAYGYTF.

The V gene is TRBV19, the J gene TRBJ1-1; TRBD1 matches 10 bases. Per the germline V gene, CDR1 is LNHDA and CDR2 is SQIVND (reference sequence). This CDR3 comprises 11 residues. Trimming at V came to 6 bases and at J to 12 bases, leaving 4 bases not matched to a gene. Written as DNA, the CDR3 is TGTGCCAGTAGGGGGACAGGGGCATCTTTCTTT. This encodes CASRGTGASFF.

The V and J genes are TRBV24-1 and TRBJ2-5; 11 positions agree with TRBD1. CDR1 and CDR2 from the germline V gene are KGHDR and SFDVKD. This CDR3 comprises 16 residues. Trimming removed 3 bases from V and 3 bases from J; junction bases left unmatched: 5. CDR3 protein: CATSDRDRGSKETQYF. The CDR3 DNA is TGTGCCACCAGTGATCGGGACAGGGGGTCTAAAGAGACCCAGTACTTC.

The table lists this clonotype with a few counts. The chain employs TRBV12-3 or TRBV12-4 and TRBJ2-7; TRBD2 aligns across 7 bases. Trimming cost V 5 bases and J 9 bases; bases outside gene matches: 7. The CDR3 spans 12 residues. Here the CDR3 reads CASSLGLVGQYF. The CDR3 bases are TGTGCCAGCAGTCTAGGACTAGTCGGGCAGTACTTC.

This chain connects TRBV7-9 to TRBJ2-2; the D is unclear. The germline CDR1 and CDR2 sequences are SEHNR and FQNEAQ (reference sequence). The CDR3 sequence is 15 residues long. V was trimmed by 5 bases and J by 2 bases, leaving 12 bases between them. For the CDR3, the DNA is TGTGCCAGCAGCCCTGACCGTGTAAACACCGGGGAGCTGTTTTTT. Its protein is CASSPDRVNTGELFF. The full variable domain, with the rest looked up from reference TRBV7-9 and TRBJ2-2, is DTGVSQNPRHKITKRGQNVTFRCDPISEHNRLYWYRQTLGQGPEFLTYFQNEAQLEKSRLLSDRFSAERPKGSFSTLEIQRTEQGDSAMYLCASSPDRVNTGELFFGEGSRLTVL.

The table lists this clonotype with a few counts. This sequence joins TRBV5-1 and TRBJ2-3; the match to TRBD1 covers 7 bases. The CDR3 consists of 13 residues. Trimming took 3 bases from V and 4 from J; bases not matched to a gene: 2. Germline V gene lookup returns CDR1 SGHRS and CDR2 YFSETQ. This chain's CDR3 is CASSSQGADTQYF. For the CDR3, the DNA is TGCGCCAGCAGCTCTCAGGGGGCAGATACGCAGTATTTT. Full variable domain (rest looked up from reference TRBV5-1 and TRBJ2-3): KAGVTQTPRYLIKTRGQQVTLSCSPISGHRSVSWYQQTPGQGLQFLFEYFSETQRNKGNFPGRFSGRQFSNSRSEMNVSTLELGDSALYLCASSSQGADTQYFGPGTRLTVL.

The genes are TRBV2 and TRBJ2-7; TRBD2 is a possible D gene (5 bases). The better agreement between TRBJ2-1 and the DNA end casts doubt on the J call. CDR3 length: 16 residues. From germline, CDR1 is SNHLY and CDR2 FYNNEI. CDR3: CASSGAGLASYNEQFF. The DNA for the CDR3 is TGTGCCAGCAGTGGCGCCGGACTCGCGTCCTACAATGAGCAGTTCTTC.

This sequence joins TRBV7-9 and TRBJ2-1, with D uncertain. CDR3 length equals 15 residues. V dropped 5 bases and J dropped 0 bases, with 11 bases sitting between them. CDR1 SEHNR and CDR2 FQNEAQ come from the germline V gene (reference sequence). The CDR3 DNA is TGTGCCAGCAGCCGTCTCGAGAGCTCCTACAATGAGCAGTTCTTC. Translated, it gives CASSRLESSYNEQFF.

This clonotype has more than one count but fewer than ten. V and J are TRBV12-3 or TRBV12-4 and TRBJ2-3; 7 positions agree with TRBD1. V trimming: 5 bases; J trimming: 9 bases; junction bases outside the gene matches: 8. The CDR3 runs 13 residues. In DNA form, the CDR3 reads TGTGCCAGCAGTCCAGACAGGGTACACACGCAGTATTTT. It specifies CASSPDRVHTQYF.

The chain employs TRBV10-3 and TRBJ2-1, with 7 positions matching TRBD1. Trimming at V came to 6 bases and at J to 2 bases, leaving 7 bases not matched to a gene. Germline V gives CDR1 ENHRY, CDR2 SYGVKD. The CDR3 sequence is 15 residues long. CDR3 loop: CAIRNTGTAYNEQFF. CDR3 in DNA: TGTGCCATCAGAAATACCGGGACAGCCTACAATGAGCAGTTCTTC.

Only a few counts were recorded for this clonotype. The rearrangement uses TRBV18 and TRBJ2-1; D perhaps matches TRBD2 (6 bases). This CDR3 has 15 residues. Germline CDR1 is KGHSH and CDR2 is LQKENI. V was clipped by 6 bases and J by 5 bases, with 17 bases between them. CDR3 sequence (DNA): TGTGCCAGCTCGCCTAGGGACTTGGCGAACAATGAGCAGTTCTTC. Residues: CASSPRDLANNEQFF. The complete variable domain, with remaining parts taken from reference TRBV18 and TRBJ2-1, reads NAGVMQNPRHLVRRRGQEARLRCSPMKGHSHVYWYRQLPEEGLKFMVYLQKENIIDESGMPKERFSAEFPKEGPSILRIQQVVRGDSAAYFCASSPRDLANNEQFFGPGTRLTVL.

This clonotype was found a few times. This chain connects TRBV6-2 or TRBV6-3 to TRBJ2-1, with D unresolved. The CDR3 length is 13 residues. The germline V gene encodes CDR1 MNHEY and CDR2 SVGEGT. Trimming removed 6 bases from V and 4 bases from J, with 10 bases in between. The DNA of the CDR3 is TGTGCCAGCAGACCCAGTTTTTACAATGAGCAGTTCTTC. This translates into CASRPSFYNEQFF.

The chain uses TRBV28 and TRBJ2-5; TRBD1 or TRBD2 may be the D gene (5 bases each). Trimming cost V 2 bases and J 4 bases, with 14 bases left between them. Germline V gene lookup returns CDR1 MDHEN and CDR2 SYDVKM. This CDR3 spans 15 amino acids. DNA for the CDR3: TGTGCCAGCAGTTTACAGGGCACGGGGAGAGAGACCCAGTACTTC. It is translated as CASSLQGTGRETQYF.

This chain uses TRBV5-1 with TRBJ2-1; the match to TRBD2 covers 7 bases. From germline, CDR1 is SGHRS and CDR2 YFSETQ. The CDR3 covers 15 residues. The ends lost 5 bases at V and 2 bases at J; junction bases unmatched: 7. CDR3: CASREQAGPYNEQFF. The CDR3 DNA reads TGCGCCAGCAGGGAACAAGCGGGACCCTACAATGAGCAGTTCTTC. Variable domain in full (rest from reference TRBV5-1 and TRBJ2-1): KAGVTQTPRYLIKTRGQQVTLSCSPISGHRSVSWYQQTPGQGLQFLFEYFSETQRNKGNFPGRFSGRQFSNSRSEMNVSTLELGDSALYLCASREQAGPYNEQFFGPGTRLTVL.

This clonotype has a handful of counts. The gene calls are TRBV6-6 and TRBJ2-7; D possibly corresponds to TRBD1 (5 bases). V was trimmed by 2 bases and J by 0 bases, leaving 14 bases between them. Germline V lookup: CDR1 MNHNY, CDR2 SVGAGI (reference sequence). The CDR3 extends over 16 amino acids. The CDR3 sequence: CASSYTNGASSYEQYF. For the CDR3, the DNA is TGTGCCAGCAGTTACACCAATGGGGCAAGCTCCTACGAGCAGTACTTC.

CDR3 loop: CASSSPGAQETQYF. CDR3 in DNA: TGTGCCAGCAGCTCCCCAGGGGCACAAGAGACCCAGTACTTC. V is TRBV5-5 and J is TRBJ2-5, with D tentatively TRBD1 (6 bases). The CDR3 runs 14 residues. Germline V CDR1 and CDR2: SGHKS, YYEKEE (reference sequence). Trimming removed 3 bases at V and 2 bases at J, with 11 bases between.

The J gene is TRBJ1-1, the V gene TRBV7-8; D not resolved. Germline lookup yields CDR1 SGHVS and CDR2 FQNEAQ. The CDR3 extends over 16 amino acids. Trimming pared 0 bases from V and 0 bases from J, leaving 11 bases between. The CDR3 region is CASSLASSSMNTEAFF. The CDR3 DNA is TGTGCCAGCAGCTTAGCCAGCTCCTCTATGAACACTGAAGCTTTCTTT.

CDR3 nucleotide sequence: TGTGCCAGCAGTTTGTGGGGTAGCGGGGACCAAGAGACCCAGTACTTC. The encoded protein is CASSLWGSGDQETQYF. The V and J genes are TRBV12-3 or TRBV12-4 and TRBJ2-5, with 8 bases matching TRBD2. CDR3 size: 16 residues. With 3 bases clipped from V and 0 bases from J, the junction kept 6 bases outside the gene matches.

This sequence joins TRBV18 and TRBJ1-5; D possibly corresponds to TRBD1 (5 bases). V lost 2 bases and J lost 7, with 12 bases in between. This CDR3 has 14 residues. Per germline, CDR1 KGHSH and CDR2 LQKENI. This CDR3 is CASSPSRGDQPQHF. The CDR3 DNA sequence: TGTGCCAGCTCACCATCAAGGGGAGACCAGCCCCAGCATTTT.

This clonotype appeared a few times. The V call is TRBV29-1, the J call TRBJ2-3; TRBD2 aligns across 11 bases. The CDR3 is 13 residues long. V lost 8 bases and J lost 3; bases outside the gene matches: 4. CDR1 SQVTM and CDR2 ANQGSEA come from the germline V gene. The CDR3 here is CSISGRGTDTQYF. DNA for the CDR3: TGCAGCATTAGCGGGAGGGGAACAGATACGCAGTATTTT.

V gene TRBV4-3 combines with J gene TRBJ2-7, with 10 bases matching TRBD1. Trimming at V came to 3 bases and at J to 3 bases, leaving 5 bases not matched to a gene. Germline values: CDR1 LGHNA, CDR2 YSLEER. This CDR3 spans 15 amino acids. The CDR3 DNA is TGCGCCAGCAGCCACGACAGGGGGCCAGGCTACGAGCAGTACTTC. Its protein is CASSHDRGPGYEQYF.